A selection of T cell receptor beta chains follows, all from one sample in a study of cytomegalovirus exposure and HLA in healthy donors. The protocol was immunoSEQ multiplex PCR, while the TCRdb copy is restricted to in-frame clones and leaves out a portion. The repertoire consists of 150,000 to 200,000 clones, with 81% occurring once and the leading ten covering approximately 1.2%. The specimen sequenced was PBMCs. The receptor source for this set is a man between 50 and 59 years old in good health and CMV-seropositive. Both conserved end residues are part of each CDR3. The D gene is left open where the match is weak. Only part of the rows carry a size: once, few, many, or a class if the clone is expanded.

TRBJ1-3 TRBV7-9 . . TGTGCCAGCAGCTTAGACAGTAACACCATATATTTT CASSLDSNTIYF
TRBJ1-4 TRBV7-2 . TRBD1 TGTGCCAGCAGCACCGAGGGGGCCGGTGAAAAACTGTTTTTT CASSTEGAGEKLFF
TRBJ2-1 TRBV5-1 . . TGCGCCAGCAGCTTAGAGCGCTCCTACAATGAGCAGTTCTTC CASSLERSYNEQFF
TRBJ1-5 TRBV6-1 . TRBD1 TGTGCCAGCAGAACAGGGGGCTGGGACAATCAGCCCCAGCATTTT CASRTGGWDNQPQHF
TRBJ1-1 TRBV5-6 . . TGTGCCAGCAGCTTACAGGTCATGAACACTGAAGCTTTCTTT CASSLQVMNTEAFF
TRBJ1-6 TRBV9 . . TGTGCCAGCAGCGTAGCTAGCTCATTGGGTGCAATACTCCACTTT CASSVASSLGAILHF
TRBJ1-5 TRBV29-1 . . TGCAGCGTGGCGGGAAGCAATCAGCCCCAGCATTTT CSVAGSNQPQHF
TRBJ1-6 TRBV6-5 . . TGTGCCAGCAGTTATGGGACTCTCGAGAATTCACCCCTCCACTTT CASSYGTLENSPLHF
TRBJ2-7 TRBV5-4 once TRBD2 TGTGCCAGCAGCTTGGGACTAGCGGGATCCTACGAGCAGTACTTC CASSLGLAGSYEQYF
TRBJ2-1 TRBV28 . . TGTGCCAGCAGCCCCCTTAATGAGCAGTTCTTC CASSPLNEQFF
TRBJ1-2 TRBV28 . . TGTGCCAGCAGTTTACAGGGCTTGGACTATGGCTACACCTTC CASSLQGLDYGYTF
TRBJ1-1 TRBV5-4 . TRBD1 TGTGCCAGCAGCCTACCGGGACAGGGGTACACTGAAGCTTTCTTT CASSLPGQGYTEAFF
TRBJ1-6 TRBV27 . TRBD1 TGTGCCAGCAGTCCCGGGACAGGGGTACGATCACCCCTCCACTTT CASSPGTGVRSPLHF
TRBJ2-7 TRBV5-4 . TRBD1 TGTGCCAGCAGCTCTCCCTCCGGGACAGGGGGGGAGCAGTACTTC CASSSPSGTGGEQYF
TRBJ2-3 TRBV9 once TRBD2 TGTGCCAGCAGCGTAGGGGGACTAGCGGGAGCCTCTACAGATACGCAGTATTTT CASSVGGLAGASTDTQYF
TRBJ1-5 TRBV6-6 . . TGTGCCAGCAGTCCCCCGGACCTCGGCGGGCAGCCCCAGCATTTT CASSPPDLGGQPQHF
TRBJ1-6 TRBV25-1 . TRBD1 TGTGCCAGCAGTCCCCTCGGACAGGGCGATAATTCACCCCTCCACTTT CASSPLGQGDNSPLHF
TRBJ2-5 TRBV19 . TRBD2 TGTGCCAGTAGTGGGACTAGCGGGAAAGAAGAGACCCAGTACTTC CASSGTSGKEETQYF
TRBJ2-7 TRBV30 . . TGTGCCTGGAGTGTATCCACGGGATCCTACGAGCAGTACTTC CAWSVSTGSYEQYF
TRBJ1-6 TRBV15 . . TGTGCCACCAGCAGAGCGAGATATAATTCACCCCTCCACTTT CATSRARYNSPLHF
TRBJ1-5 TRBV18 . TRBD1 TGTGCCAGCTCACCCGGGACAGGGCAAAGTCAGCCCCAGCATTTT CASSPGTGQSQPQHF
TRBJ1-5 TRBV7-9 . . TGTGCCAGCAGCGCTGGAACAGGGAATCAGCCCCAGCATTTT CASSAGTGNQPQHF
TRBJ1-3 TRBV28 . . TGTGCCAGCAGTTTATCCAGCTCTGGAAACACCATATATTTT CASSLSSSGNTIYF
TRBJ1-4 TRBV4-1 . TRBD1 TGCGCCAGCAGCCAAGCGGGGGACAGGGGCCCCTGGGGTGAAAAACTGTTTTTT CASSQAGDRGPWGEKLFF
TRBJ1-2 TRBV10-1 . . TGCGCCAGCAGTGAACAGGGAGACTATGGCTACACCTTC CASSEQGDYGYTF
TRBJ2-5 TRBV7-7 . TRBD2 TGTGCTAGCAGCCCTAGGGGACTAGTAGAGACCCAGTACTTC CASSPRGLVETQYF
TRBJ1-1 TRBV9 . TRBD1 TGTGCCAGCAGCGCCGGCTTTAGGGGGCGTGGCACTGAAGCTTTCTTT CASSAGFRGRGTEAFF
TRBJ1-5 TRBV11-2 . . TGTGCCAGCAGCTTAGCGCAGGGCCCCTATCAGCCCCAGCATTTT CASSLAQGPYQPQHF